This T cell receptor (beta chain) was identified during a study of blood T cell repertoires in COVID-19. Study in general: The samples span acute and convalescent COVID-19 from the United States, Italy and Spain. Sample material is recorded as cDNA or gDNA derived from T cells, B-cell-depleted T cells, or PBMCs.

The ends lost 4 bases at V and 3 bases at J; junction bases unmatched: 6. CDR1 is SGHRS and CDR2 is YFSETQ in the germline V gene. The length of the CDR3 is 15 residues. Per the authors' pipeline: Estimation of nucleated cell counts was performed using reference gene primer amplification. Clones were read by immunoSEQ multiplex PCR, and TCRdb kept only the in-frame ones, dropping some. The V and J calls and the clone size are those of that table, but D and trimming were determined from the DNA. The sample lists some 110,000 clones; approximately 82% were seen once. The chain joins TRBV5-1 to TRBJ2-1; 8 positions agree with TRBD2. The receptor comes from a man between 70 and 80 years old with active or convalescent COVID-19. The specimen sequenced was peripheral blood. CDR3 bases: TGCGCCAGCAGCATAGTAGCGGGACGCTACAATGAGCAGTTCTTC. This gives the protein CASSIVAGRYNEQFF.